The clone carrying this T cell receptor (beta chain) has a handful of counts. Its antigen is currently unknown. Germline CDR1 is DFQATT and CDR2 is SNEGSKA (reference sequence). V lost 5 bases, J lost 4 bases, and 22 bases lay in between. The CDR3 runs 16 residues. The sample originates from a study of response to subunit inactivated influenza vaccine. General observations from the study: Every seasonal influenza vaccination brings in few new T cells, the authors suggested.

TCRdb re-analysed the RT-PCR reads in MiXCR, keeping a single row per CDR3 protein. The sample lists about 520,000 distinct CDR3 sequences, about 7.2% occurring once. The receptor's source is a man between 50 and 75 years old who received an inactivated influenza vaccine. The chain has TRBV20-1 and TRBJ2-3, with a weak D call TRBD2 (5 bases). Sequences were derived from PBMCs from blood, sampled about 23 months after vaccination. In nucleotides, the CDR3 is TGCAGTGCTCAACTAGGTCCTTATAATTTCGCAGATACGCAGTATTTT. Protein sequence: CSAQLGPYNFADTQYF.